These 18 T cell receptor beta chains were all obtained from the same sample, sequenced in a study of blood T cell repertoires in COVID-19. Assay: immunoSEQ multiplex PCR; the TCRdb copy retains only in-frame clones and omits some. The sample records approximately 110,000 clones, about 88% being singletons. The sample was peripheral blood. All receptors come from a woman in her 70s who had recovered from COVID-19.

CDR3 coding DNA: TGTGCCAGCAGTGGAGGGACTTACTACCCAACTAATGAAAAACTGTTTTTT. Translated: CASSGGTYYPTNEKLFF. The rearrangement links TRBV28 to TRBJ1-4; tentative D call: TRBD1 (5 bases). Trimming took 5 bases from V and 0 from J, leaving 16 bases between them. CDR3 length: 17 amino acids. The germline CDR1 and CDR2 sequences are MDHEN and SYDVKM.

The J gene is TRBJ2-1, the V gene TRBV9, with D unclear. Germline values: CDR1 SGDLS, CDR2 YYNGEE. V lost 1 base to trimming and J lost 9 bases, with 14 bases between them. The CDR3 runs 14 residues. The CDR3 DNA reads as TGTGCCAGCAGCGTAATAGAGTCCGAGGTTGAGCAGTTCTTC. Translation gives CASSVIESEVEQFF.

This chain uses TRBV10-3 with TRBJ1-1; D perhaps matches TRBD1 (5 bases). The CDR3 sequence is 12 residues long. The germline V and J ends were trimmed by 9 bases and 1 base, with 9 bases remaining between them. CDR1 and CDR2 from the germline V gene are ENHRY and SYGVKD. Here the CDR3 DNA reads TGTGCCATATCCGGGGGGAACACTGAAGCTTTCTTT. Translation gives CAISGGNTEAFF.

This chain uses TRBV18 with TRBJ2-3; 12 bases align to TRBD1. CDR1 is KGHSH, CDR2 LQKENI, per germline. There are 17 residues in the CDR3. V dropped 4 bases and J dropped 2; count of bases not matched to a gene: 7. CDR3 sequence (DNA): TGTGCCAGCTCACTTTTTGCGGGACAGGGGGCCACAGATACGCAGTATTTT. Residues: CASSLFAGQGATDTQYF.

The CDR3 DNA is TGTGCCACCAGTGATCCGGTTACCGGGACAAAAGAGACCCAGTACTTC. Protein sequence: CATSDPVTGTKETQYF. The chain has TRBV24-1 and TRBJ2-5; D perhaps matches TRBD1 (6 bases). Germline CDR1 is KGHDR and CDR2 is SFDVKD. V gave up 3 bases and J gave up 3 bases, with 16 bases separating them. The CDR3 consists of 16 residues.

This rearrangement joins TRBV7-2 to TRBJ1-1; possible D gene TRBD1, 6 bases. The V end was cut by 3 bases, the J end by 1 base, with 12 bases between. Germline loops: CDR1 SGHTA, CDR2 FQGNSA. The CDR3 totals 15 residues. The CDR3 DNA reads TGTGCCAGCAGCTTGTTGGGGGCGGGGAACACTGAAGCTTTCTTT. Translation: CASSLLGAGNTEAFF.

This chain uses TRBV5-1 with TRBJ2-1, with TRBD2 matching 9 bases. The CDR3 loop spans 16 amino acids. Germline lookup yields CDR1 SGHRS and CDR2 YFSETQ. V gave up 4 bases and J gave up 6 bases; unmatched junction bases: 11. The CDR3: CASSPQLGLASNEQFF. Here the CDR3 DNA reads TGCGCCAGCAGCCCCCAACTGGGACTAGCCTCCAATGAGCAGTTCTTC.

Comments on this clone: The sample contains more than one DNA sequence encoding this CDR3. J is TRBJ2-3 and V is TRBV5-6; 10 bases are shared with TRBD2. Germline V gene data show CDR1 as SGHDT and CDR2 as YYEEEE. V lost 1 base, J lost 6 bases, and 5 bases stayed unmatched. The CDR3 is 15 amino acids. CDR3 residues: CASSLRLAGADTQYF. In nucleotides, the CDR3 is TGTGCCAGCAGCTTGCGTCTAGCGGGAGCCGATACGCAGTATTTT. The full variable domain, its missing parts supplied by reference TRBV5-6 and TRBJ2-3, is DAGVTQSPTHLIKTRGQQVTLRCSPKSGHDTVSWYQQALGQGPQFIFQYYEEEERQRGNFPDRFSGHQFPNYSSELNVNALLLGDSALYLCASSLRLAGADTQYFGPGTRLTVL.

This chain connects TRBV6-1 to TRBJ1-2, with 8 nucleotides matching TRBD1. The CDR3 length is 14 residues. Germline V gene data show CDR1 as MNHNS and CDR2 as SASEGT. Trimming removed 0 bases from V and 4 bases from J; junction bases left unmatched: 1. CDR3 region: CASSEAGQVYGYTF. The CDR3 DNA follows: TGTGCCAGCAGTGAAGCGGGACAGGTCTATGGCTACACCTTC.

This chain joins TRBV10-3 and TRBJ2-3; perhaps TRBD2 as D (6 bases). The germline gives CDR1 ENHRY, CDR2 SYGVKD. V was cut by 6 bases and J by 2 bases, with 9 bases left in between. This CDR3 has 13 amino acids. The CDR3 region has the DNA TGTGCCATCAGCCGGGACTCCACAGATACGCAGTATTTT. Translating gives CAISRDSTDTQYF.

The chain recombines TRBV5-5 with TRBJ2-3; D might be TRBD2 (5 bases). With 2 bases removed from V and 0 bases from J, the gap between germline ends came to 13 bases. Per germline, CDR1 SGHKS and CDR2 YYEKEE (reference sequence). The CDR3 covers 16 residues. The CDR3 loop reads CASSLLGVTSTDTQYF. The CDR3 coding sequence is TGTGCCAGCAGCTTATTGGGAGTTACTAGCACAGATACGCAGTATTTT.

The chain couples TRBV3-1 (or the pseudogene TRBV3-2) to TRBJ2-3, with 7 bases identical to TRBD2. Germline trimming cut 1 base from V and 0 bases from J; bases unmatched to any gene: 1. The CDR3 length is 15 residues. The germline CDR1 and CDR2 sequences are LGHDT and YNNKEL (reference sequence). The CDR3 DNA sequence: TGTGCCAGCAGCCAAGGCGGGGGTAGCACAGATACGCAGTATTTT. Protein product: CASSQGGGSTDTQYF.

The rearrangement joins TRBV4-2 to TRBJ1-3; D unclear. The germline V gene encodes CDR1 LGHNA and CDR2 YNFKEQ. Trimming stripped 0 bases from V and 4 bases from J, with 13 bases between. The CDR3 spans 16 residues. The CDR3: CASSQDLAVAGNTIYF. The CDR3 region has the DNA TGTGCCAGCAGCCAAGATCTGGCAGTCGCCGGAAACACCATATATTTT.

This clone was observed a few times. The chain carries TRBV30 and TRBJ2-3; TRBD2 aligns across 12 bases. Per germline, CDR1 GTSNPN and CDR2 SVGIG (reference sequence). The CDR3 totals 15 residues. V was clipped by 7 bases and J by 5 bases; unmatched bases: 10. CDR3 sequence reads: CAFRRTSGVGDTQYF. The CDR3 nucleotides are TGTGCCTTCCGACGGACTAGCGGGGTGGGAGATACGCAGTATTTT.

This clone has just a few counts. This chain uses TRBV4-3 with TRBJ2-7, with 7 bases lining up with TRBD2. The germline CDR1 and CDR2 sequences are LGHNA and YSLEER. Trimming took 1 base from V and 0 from J; bases not matched to a gene: 6. This CDR3 spans 16 amino acids. The CDR3 coding sequence is TGCGCCAGCAGCCAAGGGTCCGGGGGGACCTCCTACGAGCAGTACTTC. It specifies CASSQGSGGTSYEQYF.

The chain carries TRBV9 and TRBJ2-5; 8 nucleotides align to TRBD1. V lost 1 base, J lost 5 bases, and 7 bases stayed unmatched. The CDR3 contains 15 residues. Germline CDR1 is SGDLS and CDR2 is YYNGEE. CDR3 residues: CASSVLGQGRETQYF. CDR3 nucleotide sequence: TGTGCCAGCAGCGTACTCGGACAGGGAAGGGAGACCCAGTACTTC.

The V and J genes are TRBV20-1 and TRBJ2-5; D not certain. V lost 3 bases and J lost 1, with 3 bases in between. Germline V gene lookup returns CDR1 DFQATT and CDR2 SNEGSKA (reference sequence). The CDR3 sequence is 11 residues long. The CDR3 loop reads CSASGQETQYF. The DNA of the CDR3 is TGCAGTGCTAGCGGCCAAGAGACCCAGTACTTC.

V gene TRBV18 combines with J gene TRBJ2-1; TRBD2 is a possible D gene (7 bases). Germline lookup yields CDR1 KGHSH and CDR2 LQKENI. The V end was cut by 6 bases, the J end by 13 bases, with 16 bases between. This CDR3 region has 12 residues. CDR3 DNA: TGTGCCAGCTCCCCCAGGGGAGGGATTCAGTTCTTC. As protein: CASSPRGGIQFF.